This T cell receptor beta chain comes out of a study of blood T cell repertoires in COVID-19. TCRdb's table, derived via immunoSEQ multiplex PCR, lists solely in-frame clones and lacks some. The sample records 200,000 to 250,000 clones, approximately 80% being singletons. The CDR3 has 13 residues. The germline V and J ends were trimmed by 3 bases and 3 bases, with 9 bases remaining between them. Germline V gene sequence: CDR1 LNHDA, CDR2 SQIVND (reference sequence). The study drew participants aged roughly 18 to 89 years from roughly 25 US areas. The study assigned cohorts using participant-reported clinical history.

The source material was PBMCs or T cells enriched from blood (not recorded which). The source of this sequence is a woman in her thirties or forties with acute COVID-19. This chain joins TRBV19 and TRBJ2-7, with D perhaps matching TRBD1 (5 bases). CDR3 loop: CASSMQGLYEQYF. CDR3 nucleotides: TGTGCCAGTAGTATGCAGGGCCTCTACGAGCAGTACTTC.